This is a list of T cell receptor beta chains from one sample in a study of Ad26.COV2.S vaccination and SARS-CoV-2 variants. This table comes from immunoSEQ multiplex PCR, and its TCRdb copy is limited to in-frame clones, with some not included. The sample has approximately 400,000 clones, around 84% seen once; the top ten hold 2.5% to 3.5%. The sequences come from peripheral blood, collected in a trial of Ad26.COV2.S vaccine versus placebo. These receptors were obtained from a person between 18 and 65 years old who received the Ad26.COV2.S COVID-19 vaccine or a placebo. Both conserved end residues are part of each CDR3. D genes are given only for firm matches. Clone size is shown for a subset of rows, as once, few, many or a class of expanded clone.

size: .; D: .; V: TRBV28; J: TRBJ2-3; DNA: TGTGCCAGCATAGGCCCTTATACGCAGTATTTT; CDR3: CASIGPYTQYF
size: .; D: .; V: TRBV20-1; J: TRBJ2-5; DNA: TGCAGTGCTAGTCCCTCGGACTATTCAGAGACCCAGTACTTC; CDR3: CSASPSDYSETQYF
size: .; D: .; V: TRBV19; J: TRBJ2-7; DNA: TGTGCCAGTAGTATGGGACGTTCCTACGAGCAGTACTTC; CDR3: CASSMGRSYEQYF
size: .; D: .; V: TRBV10-2; J: TRBJ2-5; DNA: TGCGCCAGCACGGGGGGCGCGTCCCAGTACTTC; CDR3: CASTGGASQYF
size: .; D: TRBD2; V: TRBV6-4; J: TRBJ2-3; DNA: TGTGCCAGCAGTGACGCGGGGGGGCCGACAGATACGCAGTATTTT; CDR3: CASSDAGGPTDTQYF
size: .; D: .; V: TRBV18; J: TRBJ2-7; DNA: TGTGCCAGCTCGACCAGGAAAATGACTACCCTTCCTGACGAGCAGTACTTC; CDR3: CASSTRKMTTLPDEQYF
size: .; D: TRBD2; V: TRBV20-1; J: TRBJ2-7; DNA: TGCAGTGCTAGTAGTGGCGGGAGGGCCTACGAGCAGTACTTC; CDR3: CSASSGGRAYEQYF
size: .; D: TRBD2; V: TRBV5-1; J: TRBJ2-1; DNA: TGCGCCAGCAGCCCGGGGGGCTCCTACAATGAGCAGTTCTTC; CDR3: CASSPGGSYNEQFF
size: .; D: .; V: TRBV13; J: TRBJ2-7; DNA: TGTGCCAGCAGCTTAGAAGGGGCTGGCGAGCAGTACTTC; CDR3: CASSLEGAGEQYF
size: .; D: .; V: TRBV19; J: TRBJ2-1; DNA: TGTGCCAGTAGCAAAGACTACTGGGGAGGCAATGAGCAGTTCTTC; CDR3: CASSKDYWGGNEQFF
size: few; D: .; V: TRBV7-9; J: TRBJ1-5; DNA: TGTGCCAGCAGCTCGACAAATCGGCCCCAGCATTTT; CDR3: CASSSTNRPQHF
size: few; D: .; V: TRBV9; J: TRBJ1-1; DNA: TGTGCCAGCAGCGCCAGGGAGGGGCGGGCGAGGACTGAAGCTTTCTTT; CDR3: CASSAREGRARTEAFF
size: .; D: .; V: TRBV12-3/TRBV12-4; J: TRBJ1-3; DNA: TGTGCCAGCAGTTTAGTCTCTGGAAACACCATATATTTT; CDR3: CASSLVSGNTIYF
size: .; D: .; V: TRBV7-9; J: TRBJ1-4; DNA: TGTGCCAGCAGCACCGGACACGAGGGTCGTAATGAAAAACTGTTTTTT; CDR3: CASSTGHEGRNEKLFF
size: .; D: TRBD1; V: TRBV27; J: TRBJ2-7; DNA: TGTGCCAGCAGTACCCGGGACAGGGCGACCTACGAGCAGTACTTC; CDR3: CASSTRDRATYEQYF
size: .; D: .; V: TRBV6-5; J: TRBJ2-7; DNA: TGTGCCAGCAGTTACAACTTAGCGCAGGGGAAGTACTTC; CDR3: CASSYNLAQGKYF
size: .; D: TRBD1; V: TRBV19; J: TRBJ2-4; DNA: TGTGCCAGTAGCTTACAGGGGACCAAAAACATTCAGTACTTC; CDR3: CASSLQGTKNIQYF
size: .; D: TRBD1; V: TRBV14; J: TRBJ2-4; DNA: TGTGCCAGCAGCCAGACAAAGGGACAGGGATTTCTTATTCAGTACTTC; CDR3: CASSQTKGQGFLIQYF
size: few; D: .; V: TRBV6-1; J: TRBJ1-5; DNA: TGTGCCAGCAGTGACAGGGACGGTGGATATCAGCCCCAGCATTTT; CDR3: CASSDRDGGYQPQHF
size: .; D: .; V: TRBV5-1; J: TRBJ2-2; DNA: TGCGCCAGCAGCTCCCAGGGTTCGAACGGGGAGCTGTTTTTT; CDR3: CASSSQGSNGELFF
size: .; D: .; V: TRBV7-2; J: TRBJ1-6; DNA: TGTGCCAGCAGCTTAAGGTGGGATTCACCCCTCCACTTT; CDR3: CASSLRWDSPLHF
size: .; D: TRBD2; V: TRBV7-9; J: TRBJ2-3; DNA: TGTGCCAGCAGCTTAGCAGCGGGAGGGTCCACAGATACGCAGTATTTT; CDR3: CASSLAAGGSTDTQYF
size: .; D: TRBD1; V: TRBV18; J: TRBJ1-1; DNA: TGTGCCAGCTCACCGGTCGGACAGGGGAACACTGAAGCTTTCTTT; CDR3: CASSPVGQGNTEAFF
size: .; D: .; V: TRBV5-6; J: TRBJ1-5; DNA: TGTGCCAGCAGCTTGTTAACGGGTGATCAGCCCCAGCATTTT; CDR3: CASSLLTGDQPQHF
size: once; D: .; V: TRBV10-3; J: TRBJ2-7; DNA: TGTGCCATCAGTGAAGATAGGGCGCCCTACGAGCAGTACTTC; CDR3: CAISEDRAPYEQYF
size: once; D: .; V: TRBV18; J: TRBJ1-1; DNA: TGTGCCAGCTCACCGGCGGGTACTGAAGCTTTCTTT; CDR3: CASSPAGTEAFF
size: .; D: TRBD1; V: TRBV18; J: TRBJ1-4; DNA: TGTGCCAGCTCACCATATACCCCGGGACAGGATAATGAAAAACTGTTTTTT; CDR3: CASSPYTPGQDNEKLFF
size: many; D: .; V: TRBV28; J: TRBJ2-5; DNA: TGTGCCAGCAGTTTATCCACCTCCCAAGAGACCCAGTACTTC; CDR3: CASSLSTSQETQYF
size: .; D: .; V: TRBV10-3; J: TRBJ2-1; DNA: TGTGCCATCAAGAAAGGGGACAATGAGCAGTTCTTC; CDR3: CAIKKGDNEQFF
size: .; D: .; V: TRBV5-1; J: TRBJ2-2; DNA: TGCGCCAGCTTCTATCGGTCGAACACCGGGGAGCTGTTTTTT; CDR3: CASFYRSNTGELFF
size: .; D: .; V: TRBV5-6; J: TRBJ2-5; DNA: TGTGCCAGCAGCTACTCGGAGACCCAGTACTTC; CDR3: CASSYSETQYF
size: .; D: TRBD1; V: TRBV5-1; J: TRBJ2-2; DNA: TGCGCCAGCAGCTGGGACAGTTCGGCGGGGGAGCTGTTTTTT; CDR3: CASSWDSSAGELFF